The 23 T cell receptor beta chains below were found in one sample sequenced in a study of T-cell memory formation after mild COVID-19. TCRdb re-called the 5' RACE reads with MiXCR, one entry per CDR3 protein. The sample carries around 300,000 distinct CDR3 sequences, approximately 12% recorded once. Sequenced input: PBMCs or a T cell subset sorted from them (not recorded which). The origin of the receptors is a man between 18 and 35 years old who had mild COVID-19 (a few samples of this study predate the infection). Cell type and time point are not known.

This chain joins TRBV7-6 and TRBJ1-2, with 8 positions matching TRBD1. The CDR3 runs to 15 residues. From germline, CDR1 is SGHVS and CDR2 FNYEAQ. Unmatched junction bases numbered 5, after V lost 1 base and J lost 4 bases. The CDR3 nucleotides read TGTGCCAGCAGCTTAGACGGGACAGGCCCCTATGGCTACACCTTC. This encodes CASSLDGTGPYGYTF.

This clonotype was counted only a few times. The gene calls are TRBV6-5 and TRBJ2-7, with 13 positions matching TRBD2. The CDR3 consists of 15 residues. V was clipped by 6 bases and J by 4 bases; unmatched bases: 6. Germline lookup yields CDR1 MNHEY and CDR2 SVGAGI. Here the CDR3 reads CASSRGTSGDYEQYF. The CDR3 DNA reads TGTGCCAGCAGCCGCGGGACTAGCGGGGATTACGAGCAGTACTTC.

This clonotype came up a few times. The V gene is TRBV5-1, the J gene TRBJ1-2; possible D gene TRBD1, 5 bases. The V end was cut by 7 bases, the J end by 6 bases, with 16 bases between. The CDR3 is 13 amino acids. Looked up from germline, CDR1 is SGHRS and CDR2 is YFSETQ. As DNA, the CDR3 is TGCGCCAGCTTGGGGGGGGAGGGCCATGGCTACACCTTC. Its translation: CASLGGEGHGYTF.

This clonotype appeared a few times. This chain joins TRBV28 and TRBJ2-7, with a possible D match to TRBD1 (5 bases). The CDR3 spans 13 residues. Germline V gives CDR1 MDHEN, CDR2 SYDVKM. V was cut by 8 bases and J by 7 bases, with 18 bases left in between. The CDR3 sequence: CASQDTLKIEQYV. CDR3 DNA sequence: TGTGCCAGCCAGGACACCCTGAAAATAGAGCAGTACGTC.

This clonotype showed up just a few times. The chain has TRBV5-5 and TRBJ1-5; weak D call: TRBD1 (6 bases). CDR1 and CDR2 from the germline V gene are SGHKS and YYEKEE (reference sequence). V dropped 4 bases and J dropped 8 bases, with 16 bases sitting between them. This CDR3 has 14 residues. The CDR3 DNA is TGTGCCAGCAGCCCTGCGGGCAGGGGAGAGCCCCAGCATTTT. Translated: CASSPAGRGEPQHF.

This clonotype was observed a few times. This chain uses TRBV12-3 or TRBV12-4 with TRBJ1-2, with 8 bases that match TRBD1. The V gene end was trimmed by 6 bases and the J gene end by 7 bases; junction bases not matched to a gene: 7. The CDR3 has 13 residues. In DNA, the CDR3 is TGTGCCAGCAGGGACGGACAGGGCGGTGGCTACACCTTC. Protein product: CASRDGQGGGYTF.

This clonotype was seen only a few times. The V and J genes are TRBV5-1 and TRBJ2-5; tentative D call: TRBD1 (7 bases). This CDR3 comprises 15 residues. The V and J ends lost 0 bases and 4 bases respectively, with 13 bases between them. From germline, CDR1 is SGHRS and CDR2 YFSETQ. The CDR3 nucleotides are TGCGCCAGCAGCTTGGGACAGGGAGGTCGAGAGACCCAGTACTTC. It specifies CASSLGQGGRETQYF.

In this sample, this clonotype turned up many times. The chain combines TRBV6-5 with TRBJ2-5; D call uncertain. Germline V gene lookup returns CDR1 MNHEY and CDR2 SVGAGI. The CDR3 is 15 amino acids. Between the trimmed V and J ends, which lost 1 base and 5 bases, there was a span of 14 bases. The CDR3 DNA reads as TGTGCCAGCAGTTACTTGGGTCCCATACGGGAGACCCAGTACTTC. The encoded protein is CASSYLGPIRETQYF.

This clonotype was seen only a few times. The chain uses TRBV12-3 or TRBV12-4 and TRBJ1-2, with D unresolved. This CDR3 is 13 amino acids long. V lost 6 bases to trimming and J lost 8 bases, with 16 bases between them. The CDR3, as DNA: TGTGCCAGCAGCTCCGGACTTTTCTGGGGCTACACCTTC. Translation gives CASSSGLFWGYTF.

The chain has TRBV12-3 or TRBV12-4 and TRBJ2-5; the match to TRBD1 covers 8 bases. The CDR3 spans 16 residues. Trimming took 8 bases from V and 4 from J; bases not matched to a gene: 15. The CDR3 reads CASSGQGAWIGETQYF. In nucleotides, the CDR3 is TGTGCCAGCTCCGGGCAGGGGGCGTGGATAGGAGAGACCCAGTACTTC.

The rearrangement joins TRBV20-1 to TRBJ2-7, with D possibly being TRBD2 (7 bases). V was pared by 5 bases and J by 3 bases, with 17 bases between. The CDR3 consists of 14 residues. The germline gives CDR1 DFQATT, CDR2 SNEGSKA (reference sequence). The CDR3 is CSAGGGHPSYEQYF. In DNA form, the CDR3 reads TGCAGTGCTGGGGGGGGACATCCTAGCTACGAGCAGTACTTC.

This clonotype was recorded at least ten times. This chain links TRBV10-3 with TRBJ2-3; 8 bases map to TRBD2. The CDR3 consists of 15 residues. Trimming at V came to 5 bases and at J to 2 bases, leaving 6 bases not matched to a gene. Germline CDR1 ENHRY, CDR2 SYGVKD. CDR3: CAISKGAGVTDTQYF. CDR3 DNA sequence: TGTGCCATCAGTAAAGGAGCGGGGGTCACAGATACGCAGTATTTT.

This clonotype was observed at least ten times. The chain carries TRBV7-2 and TRBJ2-1; 7 bases agree with TRBD1. The germline V gene has CDR1 SGHTA and CDR2 FQGNSA. V lost 4 bases, J lost 6 bases, and 3 bases stayed unmatched. The CDR3 is made up of 13 amino acids. CDR3 in DNA: TGTGCCAGCAGCTCTAGACAGGGCAATGAGCAGTTCTTC. This encodes CASSSRQGNEQFF. The entire variable domain, with the rest obtained from reference TRBV7-2 and TRBJ2-1, is as follows: GAGVSQSPSNKVTEKGKDVELRCDPISGHTALYWYRQSLGQGLEFLIYFQGNSAPDKSGLPSDRFSAERTGGSVSTLTIQRTQQEDSAVYLCASSSRQGNEQFFGPGTRLTVL.

This clonotype came up a few times. The chain links TRBV19 to TRBJ2-1; D possibly corresponds to TRBD1 (5 bases). V gave up 0 bases and J gave up 9 bases, with 9 bases separating them. The CDR3 totals 13 residues. CDR1 and CDR2 from the germline V gene are LNHDA and SQIVND (reference sequence). The CDR3 sequence is CASSIEGRVEQFF. The CDR3 DNA reads as TGTGCCAGTAGTATAGAGGGCAGGGTTGAGCAGTTCTTC.

The sample holds many counts of this clonotype. V and J are TRBV4-2 and TRBJ1-1; D remains unclear. The V gene's germline CDR1 is LGHNA and CDR2 YNFKEQ. V was shortened by 3 bases and J by 0 bases, with 8 bases between the two germline ends. This CDR3 is built from 14 residues. The CDR3 sequence is CASSHPMLNTEAFF. CDR3 nucleotides: TGTGCCAGCAGCCATCCCATGTTGAACACTGAAGCTTTCTTT.

The rearrangement joins TRBV14 to TRBJ1-2; D uncertain. CDR3 length equals 13 residues. Trimming stripped 0 bases from V and 2 bases from J, with 4 bases between. CDR1 SGHDN and CDR2 FVKESK come from the germline V gene. The DNA of the CDR3 is TGTGCCAGCAGCCAAGAAGAAAACTATGGCTACACCTTC. Its protein product is CASSQEENYGYTF.

There are a few counts of this clonotype. CDR3 coding DNA: TGCAGCGGGGCGGTCTCCAATGAGCAGTTCTTC. Its translation: CSGAVSNEQFF. The J gene is TRBJ2-1, the V gene TRBV29-1; D is unclear. The V and J ends lost 7 bases and 6 bases respectively, with 10 bases between them. Germline V CDR1 and CDR2: SQVTM, ANQGSEA. The CDR3 runs to 11 residues.

V usage is TRBV7-9 and J usage is TRBJ1-2; D is uncertain. Trimming left V 0 bases short and J 4 bases short, with 6 bases between. There are 13 residues in the CDR3. Germline CDR1 reads SEHNR; CDR2 reads FQNEAQ (reference sequence). The CDR3 loop reads CASSLAQLYGYTF. In nucleotides, the CDR3 is TGTGCCAGCAGCTTAGCACAGCTCTATGGCTACACCTTC.

This clonotype has a handful of counts. The CDR3 is CSARVLVSYGYTF. The CDR3 DNA is TGCAGTGCTAGAGTGTTAGTAAGCTATGGCTACACCTTC. The chain employs TRBV20-1 and TRBJ1-2; D unresolved. With 1 base removed from V and 4 bases from J, the gap between germline ends came to 10 bases. Per germline, CDR1 DFQATT and CDR2 SNEGSKA (reference sequence). The CDR3 is made up of 13 amino acids.

This chain uses TRBV5-1 with TRBJ2-5, with D perhaps matching TRBD1 or TRBD2 (7 bases each). The CDR3 is 15 residues long. Germline-derived CDR1 and CDR2 are SGHRS and YFSETQ. V was cut by 0 bases and J by 6 bases, with 15 bases left in between. The CDR3: CASSLAGRGGQTQYF. The CDR3 DNA sequence: TGCGCCAGCAGCTTGGCCGGCAGGGGGGGACAGACCCAGTACTTC.

V usage is TRBV12-3 or TRBV12-4 and J usage is TRBJ2-5; possibly TRBD1 for D (6 bases). The CDR3 has 14 residues. Trimming removed 7 bases at V and 3 bases at J, with 15 bases between. CDR3 nucleotide sequence: TGTGCCAGCAATCCCGACAGGTGGGAAGAGACCCAGTACTTC. This encodes CASNPDRWEETQYF.

This clonotype was seen more than once but under ten times. The chain has TRBV3-1 and TRBJ2-2; tentatively, D is TRBD2 (5 bases). Germline V gene data show CDR1 as LGHDT and CDR2 as YNNKEL (reference sequence). Trimming removed 4 bases from V and 4 bases from J, with 10 bases in between. The CDR3 is 14 amino acids. CDR3 coding DNA: TGTGCCAGCAGCCGGACTGAAGGCACCGGGGAGCTGTTTTTT. Protein product: CASSRTEGTGELFF.

The chain uses TRBV5-1 and TRBJ2-6, with a weak D call TRBD1 (6 bases). The V and J ends lost 5 bases and 4 bases respectively, with 16 bases between them. This CDR3 has 16 amino acids. CDR1 is SGHRS, CDR2 YFSETQ, per germline. The CDR3 sequence: CASRTGNNRGANVLTF. The DNA for the CDR3 is TGCGCCAGCAGGACAGGCAACAACCGGGGGGCCAACGTCCTGACTTTC. Looking up the rest from reference TRBV5-1 and TRBJ2-6 gives the full variable domain: KAGVTQTPRYLIKTRGQQVTLSCSPISGHRSVSWYQQTPGQGLQFLFEYFSETQRNKGNFPGRFSGRQFSNSRSEMNVSTLELGDSALYLCASRTGNNRGANVLTFGAGSRLTVL.